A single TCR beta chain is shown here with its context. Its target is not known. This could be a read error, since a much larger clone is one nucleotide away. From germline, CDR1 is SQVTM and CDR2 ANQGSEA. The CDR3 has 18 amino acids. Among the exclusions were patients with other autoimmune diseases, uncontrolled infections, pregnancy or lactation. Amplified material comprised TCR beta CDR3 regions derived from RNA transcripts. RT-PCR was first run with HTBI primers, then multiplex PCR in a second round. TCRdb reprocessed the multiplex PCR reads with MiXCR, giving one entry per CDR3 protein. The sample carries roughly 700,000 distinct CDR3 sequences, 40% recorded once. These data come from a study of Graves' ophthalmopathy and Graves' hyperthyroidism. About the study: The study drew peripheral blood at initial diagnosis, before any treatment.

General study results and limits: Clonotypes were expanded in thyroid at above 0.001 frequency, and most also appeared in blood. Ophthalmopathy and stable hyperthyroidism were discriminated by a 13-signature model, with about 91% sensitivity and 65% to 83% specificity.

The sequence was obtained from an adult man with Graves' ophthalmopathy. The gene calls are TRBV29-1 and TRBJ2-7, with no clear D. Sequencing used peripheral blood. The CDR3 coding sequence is TGCAGCGTTACAACGCAAAGCCCAATGGTGTGGAACAACTACAAGCAGTACTTC. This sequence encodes CSVTTQSPMVWNNYKQYF.